The clone carrying this T cell receptor beta chain occurred a few times. Its target is not known. Unique molecular identifiers (one per individual cDNA molecule) were attached. TCRdb redid the calling of the 5' RACE reads with MiXCR, one entry per CDR3 protein. The sample consists of tens of thousands of distinct CDR3 sequences, less than 15% of them appearing once. This CDR3 has 14 residues. V lost 2 bases, J lost 4 bases, and 10 bases lay in between. Germline CDR1 SGHVS, CDR2 FNYEAQ. This specimen belongs to a study of early T cells in non-severe SARS-CoV-2 infection. For the study at large: Alpha and beta chains were unpaired, from unsorted whole-blood bulk RNA. Study-level points and caveats: The matching step, a VDJdb search, favored anti-spike CD8 responses and missed private and CD4 specificities.

The clonotype originates from an adult who was a healthcare worker with PCR-confirmed SARS-CoV-2 infection or an uninfected control (not recorded which). The chain carries TRBV7-6 and TRBJ2-3; D gene unclear. The sample taken for sequencing was whole blood. The CDR3 DNA sequence: TGTGCCAGCAGCTTAAATGGGAACGCAGATACGCAGTATTTT. This gives the protein CASSLNGNADTQYF.